This T cell receptor (beta chain) was recorded in a study of T-cell reconstitution after alpha-beta-depleted transplantation in children. Construction of the TCRbeta library involved unique molecular identifiers. MiXCR, run by TCRdb on the PCR reads, gives a single entry per CDR3 protein. The sample lists roughly 350,000 distinct CDR3 sequences, around 10% seen once, with approximately 2.3% in the top ten. This clonotype was counted between two and nine times. V was clipped by 3 bases and J by 4 bases, with 10 bases between them. The CDR3 runs to 14 residues. Germline CDR1 LGHNA, CDR2 YSLEER. This receptor was taken from a human donor who donated a stem cell graft to a child with acute lymphoblastic leukemia. The specimen comprised PBMCs from the stem cell graft donor, sampled from the stem cell graft. The chain carries TRBV4-3 and TRBJ2-1; no clear D. Here the CDR3 reads CASSHDTPYNEQFF. CDR3 in DNA: TGCGCCAGCAGCCACGACACACCATACAATGAGCAGTTCTTC.